This TCR beta chain was captured in a study of radiation and T cells in renal cell carcinoma. Study at large: Nephrectomy followed 15 Gy stereotactic body radiation by 4 weeks. Broader study findings: Top tumor clonotypes rose in blood 2 weeks post-radiation, then contracted.

Generated by immunoSEQ multiplex PCR, the TCRdb table keeps only in-frame clones and is missing some. The table records 150,000 or so clones, roughly nine tenths of them present only once. To note about this clone: Antigen unknown.

The time point was: baseline pretreatment blood. As to treatment: 15 Gy SBRT to primary tumor, nephrectomy 4 weeks later. The patient's renal cell carcinoma had clear cell pathology. The sample was blood, taken from a patient whose treatment included radiotherapy and nephrectomy. This receptor was taken from a woman aged 70-85 years with renal cell carcinoma.

CDR3 DNA: TGTGCCAGCAGACAAGACAGGGTTCTTCTTTCTGGGGCCAACGTCCTGACTTTC. This encodes CASRQDRVLLSGANVLTF. The chain combines TRBV28 with TRBJ2-6; 7 bases match TRBD1. The CDR3 contains 18 residues. The germline gives CDR1 MDHEN, CDR2 SYDVKM. The trim removed 6 bases at V and 1 base at J, leaving 12 bases unmatched.